Sequencing of this T cell receptor (beta chain) was carried out in a study of response to subunit inactivated influenza vaccine. General study points: New T cells are recruited in small numbers by each seasonal influenza vaccination, according to the authors' suggestion.

This clonotype was picked up many times. Its antigen is as yet unknown. TCRdb redid the calling of the RT-PCR reads with MiXCR, one entry per CDR3 protein. The sample has around 200,000 distinct CDR3 sequences; around 8.8% are singletons. V lost 5 bases to trimming and J lost 4 bases; unmatched junction nucleotides: 6. Germline V CDR1 and CDR2: MNHEY, SMNVEV (reference sequence). CDR3 length equals 14 residues. The clonotype was recovered from a middle-aged man who received an inactivated influenza vaccine. This specimen was non-naive T cells sorted from PBMCs, taken on the day of vaccination. The rearrangement links TRBV27 to TRBJ2-7; 9 nucleotides line up with TRBD1. The chain's CDR3 is CASSRTGVVYEQYF. The CDR3 DNA reads as TGTGCCAGCAGTCGGACAGGGGTTGTGTACGAGCAGTACTTC.